This TCR beta chain was retrieved from a study of T cell responses to AZD1222 COVID-19 vaccine. General observations from the study: Donors were mostly white British, more females; clonal diversity possibly underestimated. The study found Spike-specific TCR breadth and depth rose after two AZD1222 doses. At 160-218 and 743-854, vaccine-associated CD4 TCRs were dominant, and they spanned spike. Reportedly, nearly half the spike-specific TCRs target unmutated variant regions.

Clones were read by immunoSEQ multiplex PCR, and TCRdb kept only the in-frame ones, dropping some. The sample records about 39,000 clones, 88% being singletons. Concerning this clone itself: Its matching antigen is unknown.

The clonotype comes from an adult who received the MenACWY meningococcal vaccine as a control. Sequencing was performed on peripheral blood, taken 28 days after the second dose of the MenACWY control vaccine.

The CDR3 DNA follows: TGTGCCAGCAGCGTAGACAGGGTCTACGAGCAGTACTTC. It yields the protein CASSVDRVYEQYF. The V and J genes are TRBV7-9 and TRBJ2-7; 7 positions agree with TRBD1. The V and J ends lost 5 bases and 3 bases, in that order; junction bases with no gene match: 4. The CDR3 has 13 residues. CDR1 and CDR2 (germline): SEHNR, FQNEAQ (reference sequence).